These 28 T cell receptor beta chains came from one sample sequenced in a study of OX40 agonist ivuxolimab in advanced cancers. Some clones are missing from TCRdb's copy, which holds only in-frame ones; the method was immunoSEQ multiplex PCR. The table lists about 82,000 clones, roughly 91% of them singletons. Sequenced here: CD4+ or CD8+ T cells sorted from blood, sampled in a trial of the OX40 agonist ivuxolimab. These TCRs come from an adult with an advanced solid tumor such as melanoma, head and neck, liver or kidney cancer.

The J gene is TRBJ1-1, the V gene TRBV5-1, with D perhaps matching TRBD1 (6 bases). This CDR3 has 14 residues. V was cut by 2 bases and J by 1 base, with 9 bases left in between. CDR1 and CDR2 (germline): SGHRS, YFSETQ. This chain's CDR3 is CASSLTGRNTEAFF. DNA of the CDR3: TGCGCCAGCAGCTTAACAGGGCGGAACACTGAAGCTTTCTTT.

V is TRBV4-2 and J is TRBJ2-7; D is uncertain. V dropped 0 bases and J dropped 0 bases, with 9 bases sitting between them. Germline assignment: CDR1 LGHNA and CDR2 YNFKEQ. The CDR3 is 15 amino acids. The CDR3 DNA is TGTGCCAGCAGCCAAGATAAACAGAGCTCCTACGAGCAGTACTTC. Its translation: CASSQDKQSSYEQYF.

The genes are TRBV28 and TRBJ2-5; 7 nucleotides align to TRBD1. This CDR3 contains 14 residues. Per germline, CDR1 MDHEN and CDR2 SYDVKM. V was clipped by 3 bases and J by 7 bases; unmatched bases: 8. DNA of the CDR3: TGTGCCAGCAGTTTTTCTACAGGGGCCGGGACCCAGTACTTC. Amino acid sequence: CASSFSTGAGTQYF. Full variable domain (remainder filled in from reference TRBV28 and TRBJ2-5): DVKVTQSSRYLVKRTGEKVFLECVQDMDHENMFWYRQDPGLGLRLIYFSYDVKMKEKGDIPEGYSVSREKKERFSLILESASTNQTSMYLCASSFSTGAGTQYFGPGTRLLVL.

The V and J genes are TRBV7-2 and TRBJ2-1; no reliable D call. Germline CDR1 reads SGHTA; CDR2 reads FQGNSA. The CDR3 sequence is 16 residues long. V was pared by 5 bases and J by 3 bases, with 17 bases between. The CDR3 spells CASSPSAAAIYNEQFF. The CDR3 DNA follows: TGTGCCAGCAGCCCATCGGCGGCAGCAATCTACAATGAGCAGTTCTTC.

The chain is built from TRBV21-1 and TRBJ2-3; the DNA was not compared with TRBD2, the D call given in the table. TRBV21-1 is labeled a pseudogene. This CDR3 is 11 amino acids long. This chain's CDR3 is CASRLADTQYF. The CDR3 DNA reads TGTGCCAGCAGGTTAGCAGATACGCAGTATTTT.

The chain couples TRBV5-1 to TRBJ1-3; TRBD1 matches at 8 bases. The trim removed 4 bases at V and 2 bases at J, leaving 2 bases unmatched. CDR3 size: 14 residues. The germline V gene has CDR1 SGHRS and CDR2 YFSETQ. The CDR3 reads CASSVDRAGNTIYF. CDR3 DNA sequence: TGCGCCAGCAGCGTGGACAGGGCTGGAAACACCATATATTTT.

The J gene is TRBJ2-5, the V gene TRBV6-1; 9 bases map to TRBD1. The CDR3 covers 14 residues. Germline lookup yields CDR1 MNHNS and CDR2 SASEGT. V was clipped by 7 bases and J by 5 bases; unmatched bases: 8. CDR3 coding DNA: TGTGCCAGCAACCCGGGACAGGGATGGGAGACCCAGTACTTC. Translated: CASNPGQGWETQYF.

For this clone: The germline gene is not matched at one end of the junction; a read error may be the cause. Distinct nucleotide sequences in the sample also encode this CDR3. This CDR3 is CASSSGGQGRNQPQHF. The CDR3 DNA is TGCGCCAGCAGTTCGGGGGGACAGGGACGAAATCAGCCCCAGCATTTT. The rearrangement uses TRBV28 and TRBJ1-5; 9 nucleotides line up with TRBD1. The length of the CDR3 is 16 residues. Germline values: CDR1 MDHEN, CDR2 SYDVKM. Full variable domain (remainder filled in from reference TRBV28 and TRBJ1-5): DVKVTQSSRYLVKRTGEKVFLECVQDMDHENMFWYRQDPGLGLRLIYFSYDVKMKEKGDIPEGYSVSREKKERFSLILESASTNQTSMYLCASSSGGQGRNQPQHFGDGTRLSIL.

The CDR3 DNA sequence: TGTGCCAGCAGTTTACCGACAGGCCCTCCGGAAAAACTGTTTTTT. It encodes CASSLPTGPPEKLFF. V usage is TRBV28 and J usage is TRBJ1-4, with a tentative D call TRBD1 (6 bases). The CDR3 covers 15 residues. The germline V and J ends were trimmed by 2 bases and 8 bases, with 15 bases remaining between them. Germline CDR1 and CDR2: MDHEN and SYDVKM.

This clone was seen a single time. This chain joins TRBV7-2 and TRBJ1-5; D not resolved. The CDR3 has 15 residues. Trimming cost V 1 base and J 0 bases, with 7 bases left between them. Germline V CDR1 and CDR2: SGHTA, FQGNSA. The CDR3: CASSLGQTSNQPQHF. CDR3 coding DNA: TGTGCCAGCAGCTTAGGCCAGACTAGCAATCAGCCCCAGCATTTT.

The chain joins TRBV5-1 to TRBJ2-4, with 10 bases lining up with TRBD2. Trimming cost V 0 bases and J 9 bases; bases outside gene matches: 9. Germline CDR1 is SGHRS and CDR2 is YFSETQ. There are 16 residues in the CDR3. CDR3: CASSLEVTSGKGIQYF. Here the CDR3 DNA reads TGCGCCAGCAGCTTGGAGGTAACTAGCGGGAAAGGCATTCAGTACTTC.

The chain employs TRBV7-2 and TRBJ2-7; 9 bases line up with TRBD2. The germline gives CDR1 SGHTA, CDR2 FQGNSA. V shed 5 bases, J shed 2 bases, and the junction held 4 bases outside the gene matches. The length of the CDR3 is 14 residues. CDR3 region: CASSLSGSPYEQYF. The CDR3 DNA follows: TGTGCCAGCAGCCTTAGCGGGAGTCCCTACGAGCAGTACTTC.

This chain joins TRBV9 and TRBJ2-3; TRBD2 agrees at 11 bases. V trimming: 0 bases; J trimming: 0 bases; junction bases outside the gene matches: 3. CDR3 length: 17 residues. The germline V gene has CDR1 SGDLS and CDR2 YYNGEE. CDR3 coding DNA: TGTGCCAGCAGCGTAGGGGTAGCGGGAGGGAGCACAGATACGCAGTATTTT. This translates into CASSVGVAGGSTDTQYF.

CDR3 coding DNA: TGCGCCAGCAGCCCCGGGACAGGGGTCTTCGGCGAGCAGTACTTC. Its translation is CASSPGTGVFGEQYF. The gene calls are TRBV5-1 and TRBJ2-7, with TRBD1 matching 10 bases. The CDR3 length is 15 residues. Germline V lookup: CDR1 SGHRS, CDR2 YFSETQ. Trimming cost V 4 bases and J 6 bases; bases outside gene matches: 10.

This clone was recorded once. The rearrangement joins TRBV6-1 to TRBJ2-3, with 8 bases fitting TRBD2. CDR3 length: 17 amino acids. The germline V gene encodes CDR1 MNHNS and CDR2 SASEGT. With V trimmed by 2 bases and J by 0 bases, 7 bases remained unmatched. CDR3 in amino acids: CASSEQGGGLSTDTQYF. Here the CDR3 DNA reads TGTGCCAGCAGTGAACAGGGCGGGGGGCTCAGCACAGATACGCAGTATTTT.

This clone has just one count. This chain connects TRBV7-2 to TRBJ1-1; D not certain. The germline V gene encodes CDR1 SGHTA and CDR2 FQGNSA. V shed 0 bases and J shed 1 base, with 3 bases lying between them. The CDR3 loop spans 13 amino acids. CDR3 loop: CASSLAENTEAFF. The DNA for the CDR3 is TGTGCCAGCAGCTTAGCAGAGAACACTGAAGCTTTCTTT.

This clone was observed a handful of times. The rearrangement links TRBV20-1 to TRBJ1-1; no clear D. The V gene's germline CDR1 is DFQATT and CDR2 SNEGSKA (reference sequence). The CDR3 spans 11 residues. Trimming took off 6 bases at V and 0 bases at J, with 5 bases between the two ends. The CDR3, as DNA: TGCAGTGCAATCATGAACACTGAAGCTTTCTTT. Its translation: CSAIMNTEAFF.

The rearrangement joins TRBV5-4 to TRBJ2-2; no clear D. V lost 3 bases, J lost 2 bases, and 11 bases lay in between. Germline V CDR1 and CDR2: SGHNT, YYREEE (reference sequence). This CDR3 has 15 residues. The CDR3 loop reads CASSSSASNTGELFF. The CDR3 DNA reads as TGTGCCAGCAGCTCCTCAGCATCTAACACCGGGGAGCTGTTTTTT.

The chain links TRBV19 to TRBJ1-4; 9 bases map to TRBD1. The CDR3 loop spans 15 amino acids. J gave up 8 bases and V 2 bases, and 6 bases lay outside the gene matches. Germline V gene sequence: CDR1 LNHDA, CDR2 SQIVND (reference sequence). CDR3 loop: CASSITGGAGEKLFF. CDR3 DNA: TGTGCCAGTAGTATAACAGGGGGCGCGGGGGAAAAACTGTTTTTT.

The chain uses TRBV5-4 and TRBJ2-1, with 7 bases aligning to TRBD2. The V gene's germline CDR1 is SGHNT and CDR2 YYREEE (reference sequence). The junction had 12 bases not matched to a gene; V was cut back by 3 bases and J by 6 bases. CDR3 size: 16 residues. CDR3 sequence reads: CASSWELARNINEQFF. CDR3 DNA: TGTGCCAGCAGCTGGGAACTAGCGAGGAATATCAATGAGCAGTTCTTC.

The chain recombines TRBV6-1 with TRBJ1-2; D unclear. The CDR3 is 16 residues long. V lost 0 bases and J 5 bases, leaving 16 bases between the germline ends. Germline V CDR1 and CDR2: MNHNS, SASEGT. The CDR3 loop is CASSEAGKGGGYGYTF. In nucleotides, the CDR3 is TGTGCCAGCAGTGAAGCGGGAAAGGGTGGAGGTTATGGCTACACCTTC.

V gene TRBV7-2 combines with J gene TRBJ2-5; 7 positions agree with TRBD2. Germline V lookup: CDR1 SGHTA, CDR2 FQGNSA. V shed 6 bases, J shed 4 bases, and the junction held 11 bases outside the gene matches. The CDR3 spans 15 residues. The CDR3 reads CASSVGLSGVETQYF. The CDR3 coding sequence is TGTGCCAGCAGTGTAGGACTAAGCGGGGTAGAGACCCAGTACTTC.

The V call is TRBV7-8, the J call TRBJ2-7; D call uncertain. This CDR3 spans 17 amino acids. The germline gives CDR1 SGHVS, CDR2 FQNEAQ. Trimming took off 5 bases at V and 2 bases at J, with 22 bases between the two ends. CDR3 DNA sequence: TGTGCCAGCAGCCCCGTCGACCCGGGCTCCATTGCCTACGAGCAGTACTTC. Protein: CASSPVDPGSIAYEQYF.

This chain connects TRBV7-9 to TRBJ2-5; no clear D. Germline V gene data show CDR1 as SEHNR and CDR2 as FQNEAQ (reference sequence). The CDR3 has 13 amino acids. The V gene lost 3 bases and the J gene lost 5 bases, with 10 bases spanning the gap. The CDR3 DNA is TGTGCCAGCAGCTTCCTTTTCAGGGAGACCCAGTACTTC. The encoded protein is CASSFLFRETQYF.

The rearrangement uses TRBV21-1 and TRBJ2-3; the table gives TRBD1 as D, unverified against the DNA. TRBV21-1 is recorded as a pseudogene. The CDR3 extends over 17 amino acids. CDR3 amino acids: CASSQPGQGAWTDTQYF. CDR3 nucleotides: TGTGCCAGCAGCCAACCTGGACAGGGGGCATGGACAGATACGCAGTATTTT.

CDR3 sequence: CASSVRWEGGTDTQYF. CDR3 bases: TGTGCCAGCAGCGTAAGATGGGAGGGGGGCACAGATACGCAGTATTTT. The gene calls are TRBV9 and TRBJ2-3, with D possibly being TRBD2 (7 bases). Trimming took off 1 base at V and 1 base at J, with 13 bases between the two ends. The length of the CDR3 is 16 residues. Germline assignment: CDR1 SGDLS and CDR2 YYNGEE.

There are a few counts of this clone. This chain joins TRBV30 and TRBJ1-5; 7 bases map to TRBD1. V lost 4 bases and J lost 4; bases outside the gene matches: 4. This CDR3 has 13 residues. Germline CDR1 and CDR2: GTSNPN and SVGIG (reference sequence). This CDR3 is CAWTPGGNQPQHF. CDR3 nucleotide sequence: TGTGCCTGGACACCAGGGGGAAATCAGCCCCAGCATTTT.

The chain uses TRBV7-6 and TRBJ2-1; D not certain. The CDR3 contains 14 residues. V lost 5 bases to trimming and J lost 7 bases, with 15 bases between them. The germline V gene encodes CDR1 SGHVS and CDR2 FNYEAQ. The CDR3: CASSATFPVNEQFF. CDR3 coding DNA: TGTGCCAGCAGCGCCACTTTCCCTGTGAATGAGCAGTTCTTC.